These T cell receptor beta chains were read from a single sample in a study of cytomegalovirus exposure and HLA in healthy donors. The table came from immunoSEQ multiplex PCR; TCRdb's copy has only in-frame clones and leaves some out. The sample has about 130,000 clones; around 82% are singletons. Sequenced: PBMCs. The receptors shown here come from a female donor in good health and CMV-seronegative. Both conserved end residues are part of each CDR3. Each record gives: V gene, J gene, D gene, clone size, CDR3 DNA, CDR3 protein. A D gene is named only where the DNA matches it firmly. Expanded clones are given a class, and other clones once, few, many or no size at all.

>TRBV28|TRBJ2-1|TRBD2|.
TGTGCCAGCAGTTGGGGACTAGCGGGAGTAGTACCGAGCTCCTACAATGAGCAGTTCTTC
CASSWGLAGVVPSSYNEQFF
>TRBV19|TRBJ2-3|.|.
TGTGCCAGTAGTATATCGTTGATGGAGGCGGGGACGCAGTATTTT
CASSISLMEAGTQYF
>TRBV15|TRBJ2-3|TRBD1|.
TGTGCCACCAGCAGAGGGCCGGGACAGGGAGGAGATACGCAGTATTTT
CATSRGPGQGGDTQYF
>TRBV28|TRBJ1-5|.|.
TGTGCCAGCAGTCCGAGCACTGGGGGGTTTAGGGGCAATCAGCCCCAGCATTTT
CASSPSTGGFRGNQPQHF
>TRBV7-2|TRBJ2-7|TRBD2|.
TGTGCCAGCAGCCGCCAACTGGCGGGGGTCTCCGAGCAGTACTTC
CASSRQLAGVSEQYF
>TRBV11-2|TRBJ2-5|.|.
TGTGCCAGCAGCCCATGGGCAGAAGAGACCCAGTACTTC
CASSPWAEETQYF
>TRBV28|TRBJ1-5|.|.
TGTGCCAGCAGTTTAGAGTCAGGGAATCAGCCCCAGCATTTT
CASSLESGNQPQHF
>TRBV7-9|TRBJ1-1|.|.
TGTGCCAGCAGCCTCGGACAGTTTACTGAAGCTTTCTTT
CASSLGQFTEAFF
>TRBV1|TRBJ1-6|.|once
TGCACCAGCAGCCAAGGGCAGGGGGAATGGAGAAGGAGACCCCTCCACTTT
CTSSQGQGEWRRRPLHF
>TRBV11-2|TRBJ2-1|.|.
TGTGCCAGCAGCCGGGATGTCAATGAGCAGTTCTTC
CASSRDVNEQFF
>TRBV2|TRBJ2-1|TRBD1|.
TGTGCCGGCCGGGACAGGGGGTACAATGAGCAGTTCTTC
CAGRDRGYNEQFF
>TRBV6-5|TRBJ1-5|.|once
TGTGCCAGCAGTTTGGGAGGACTTAATCAGCCCCAGCATTTT
CASSLGGLNQPQHF
>TRBV25-1|TRBJ1-3|.|few
TGTGCCAGCAGTGAGCGGCCCGAAGGTTACACCATATATTTT
CASSERPEGYTIYF
>TRBV6-6|TRBJ1-2|.|.
TGTGCCAGCACCGGGGGGGGTATAGGCTATGGCTACACCTTC
CASTGGGIGYGYTF
>TRBV4-1|TRBJ2-7|TRBD2|.
TGCGCCAGCAGCCAAGCTCCGGGGCTAGCGGGAGAAGGCGAGCAGTACTTC
CASSQAPGLAGEGEQYF
>TRBV4-2|TRBJ1-3|.|.
TGTGCCAGCAGCCAACTGGCGGAGTCTGGAAACACCATATATTTT
CASSQLAESGNTIYF
>TRBV5-1|TRBJ2-1|TRBD1|.
TGCGCCAGCAGGCGGACAGGGAGCTCCTACAATGAGCAGTTCTTC
CASRRTGSSYNEQFF
>TRBV7-9|TRBJ1-3|.|.
TGTGCCAGCAGCCCCCTCGGGGATCCCCCTGGAAACACCATATATTTT
CASSPLGDPPGNTIYF
>TRBV5-5|TRBJ1-6|.|.
TGTGCCAGCAGCACGGAACCCGTGGGCCGTCGTAATTCACCCCTCCACTTT
CASSTEPVGRRNSPLHF
>TRBV6-1|TRBJ1-4|.|.
TGTGCCAGCAGTCCTCCCCCCCCAGGAAAACTGTTTTTT
CASSPPPPGKLFF
>TRBV5-4|TRBJ2-1|TRBD2|.
TGTGCCATCGAACAACAAGCGGGACTGAATGAGCAGTTCTTC
CAIEQQAGLNEQFF
>TRBV11-2|TRBJ1-4|.|.
TGTGCCAGCAGCTTAGCGGGGGCAACTAATGAAAAACTGTTTTTT
CASSLAGATNEKLFF
>TRBV28|TRBJ2-5|TRBD1|.
TGTGCCAGCAGCCACCGCCCTCGGACAGGGCGCGAGACCCAGTACTTC
CASSHRPRTGRETQYF
>TRBV5-1|TRBJ1-1|.|.
TGCGCCAGCAGTCAAATCCTGAACACTGAAGCTTTCTTT
CASSQILNTEAFF
>TRBV5-5|TRBJ2-5|TRBD1|.
TGTGCCAGCAGCTTGGCCCCGCAGGGGGTGAAAGAGACCCAGTACTTC
CASSLAPQGVKETQYF
>TRBV9|TRBJ2-1|TRBD2|.
TGTGCCAGCAGCGCAGTGGGGACTAGCTTAGTCAATGAGCAGTTCTTC
CASSAVGTSLVNEQFF
>TRBV18|TRBJ2-7|.|.
TGTGCCAGCTCCGTAACAGAGTCCTACGAGCAGTACTTC
CASSVTESYEQYF
>TRBV5-1|TRBJ1-1|.|.
TGCGCCAGCAGCTTGTCAGTTAACCGGAACACTGAAGCTTTCTTT
CASSLSVNRNTEAFF
>TRBV5-1|TRBJ2-3|TRBD2|.
TGCGCCAGCAGCTTAACCTCTAGCGGATCTAGCACAGATACGCAGTATTTT
CASSLTSSGSSTDTQYF
>TRBV7-9|TRBJ2-2|TRBD2|.
TGTGCCAGCAGCTCCCCGACTAGCGGGAGTGTCACCGGGGAGCTGTTTTTT
CASSSPTSGSVTGELFF
>TRBV5-4|TRBJ2-1|.|.
TGTGCCAGCAGCTTGGCCGCGACTAGAGCCTACAATGAGCAGTTCTTC
CASSLAATRAYNEQFF
>TRBV2|TRBJ1-2|.|.
TGTGCCAGCATCTCAGGGCCTCCTAACTATGGCTACACCTTC
CASISGPPNYGYTF
>TRBV6-1|TRBJ2-3|TRBD1|.
TGTGCCAGCAGTGTCGTCAGGGGGGATACGCAGTATTTT
CASSVVRGDTQYF
>TRBV30|TRBJ1-4|TRBD1|.
TGTGCCTGGACCACAGGGGCCGGGGGTGAAAAACTGTTTTTT
CAWTTGAGGEKLFF
>TRBV5-1|TRBJ2-1|TRBD2|.
TGCGCCAGCAGCTTGGGGCCAGCGGGGGGTCTGAATGAGCAGTTCTTC
CASSLGPAGGLNEQFF
>TRBV4-1|TRBJ1-1|.|.
TGCGCCAGCAGCCCCTCTCGGGGGGTGAAAGCTTTCTTT
CASSPSRGVKAFF
>TRBV18|TRBJ1-1|.|.
TGTGCCAGCTCCTGGACAGAGAACACTGAAGCTTTCTTT
CASSWTENTEAFF
>TRBV29-1|TRBJ1-5|.|.
TGCAGCGTCGGGACAAACGAAGACAATCAGCCCCAGCATTTT
CSVGTNEDNQPQHF
>TRBV5-4|TRBJ2-1|TRBD2|.
TGTGCCTCCCAGGGTCGCGGACTAGCGGGGGGATATGAGCAGTTCTTC
CASQGRGLAGGYEQFF
>TRBV7-9|TRBJ1-2|.|.
TGTTCCAGCCTCACTTCAGGGTGGAACTATGGCTACACCTTC
CSSLTSGWNYGYTF
>TRBV7-3|TRBJ1-4|.|.
TGTGCCAGCAGCGGTGGACGGCGGGGGCAGAAAAAACTGTTTTTT
CASSGGRRGQKKLFF
>TRBV5-1|TRBJ1-4|.|.
TGCGCCAGCAGCCCTTACGGGGGAAGCGCTAATGAAAAACTGTTTTTT
CASSPYGGSANEKLFF
>TRBV28|TRBJ1-1|.|.
TGTGCCAGCAGTTTAGGATCGGGGGTTAGCACTGAAGCTTTCTTT
CASSLGSGVSTEAFF
>TRBV9|TRBJ2-3|TRBD2|few
TGTGCCAGCAGCGTAACCGGGACTAGCGGAACAGATACGCAGTATTTT
CASSVTGTSGTDTQYF
>TRBV9|TRBJ2-1|.|.
TGTGCCAGCAGCGTAGTTTCGCGGGGCCCTCGGAATGAGCAGTTCTTC
CASSVVSRGPRNEQFF
>TRBV4-1|TRBJ1-5|TRBD1|.
TGCGCCAGCAGCCAAGGGACAGGATTGATGCAGCCCCAGCATTTT
CASSQGTGLMQPQHF
>TRBV7-6|TRBJ2-1|TRBD2|few
TGTGCCAGCAGCCCACTAGCGGGGGTCTACAATGAGCAGTTCTTC
CASSPLAGVYNEQFF
>TRBV5-4|TRBJ1-2|.|.
TGTGCCAGCAGCCGAGGACACTTAAGGAATAGCTATGGCTACACCTTC
CASSRGHLRNSYGYTF
>TRBV29-1|TRBJ2-7|.|.
TGCAGCGCCGTTGGGGGCGCGTTTAACGAGCAGTACTTC
CSAVGGAFNEQYF
>TRBV12-5|TRBJ2-1|TRBD2|few
TGTGCTAGTGGTTTGGCCCGACTAGCGGGATACAATGAGCAGTTCTTC
CASGLARLAGYNEQFF
>TRBV9|TRBJ2-7|TRBD2|.
TGTGCCAGCAGCGTCGATAGCGGGGGGACACCCTACGAGCAGTACTTC
CASSVDSGGTPYEQYF
>TRBV15|TRBJ2-3|TRBD1|.
TGTGCCACCAGCAGATCGCACCAGGGGGCAGATACGCAGTATTTT
CATSRSHQGADTQYF
>TRBV7-9|TRBJ1-2|.|.
TGTGCCGGGGGGACTGGGAGAGGCTACACCTTC
CAGGTGRGYTF
>TRBV19|TRBJ2-7|.|.
TGTGCCAGTAGTTCGACAGGCGGTAACGAGCAGTACTTC
CASSSTGGNEQYF